This T cell receptor (beta chain) was identified during a study of PD-1 blockade in classical Hodgkin lymphoma. Whole-study results and caveats: Complete responders entered with baseline diversity on par with newly diagnosed patients, the results showed.

The CDR3 runs 15 residues. V was pared by 1 base and J by 9 bases, with 13 bases between. Germline CDR1 LGHNA, CDR2 YSLEER. Of note for this clone: What it recognizes is unknown.

In every patient, relapse followed autologous stem cell transplantation, while exposure to brentuximab vedotin differed. Repertoires were generated with immunoSEQ multiplex PCR, while TCRdb's copy carries only in-frame clones and drops some. The table has fewer than 30,000 clones, roughly 85% seen once. The source of this sequence is a human donor with classical Hodgkin lymphoma. The rearrangement uses TRBV4-3 and TRBJ1-6, with D hard to call. Sequencing was performed on peripheral blood mononuclear cells (PBMCs), taken before the second cycle of nivolumab. The CDR3 is CASSQGPDTVSPLHF. The DNA of the CDR3 is TGCGCCAGCAGCCAAGGACCAGATACGGTTTCACCCCTCCACTTT.